This TCR beta chain was observed in a study of cytomegalovirus exposure and HLA in healthy donors (dated by TCRdb to 2016 to 2017). Background on the whole study: In an earlier analysis of around 540 of the donors, roughly 300 Gb of sequence data and about 110 million unique TCR beta sequences from roughly 180 million T cells were reported. The aim of the study was to test whether cataloging public T cell receptors could identify signatures of past pathogen exposure. Every discovery cohort repertoire had been produced on one sequencing platform. HLA typing included class I and class II loci at four-digit resolution. In the later analysis, no new phenotypic data were used to find candidate immune exposures; instead, reliance was placed on TCR beta sequences and their occurrence across donors. An earlier analysis of 587 of the donors used high-throughput TCR beta sequencing to judge whether each TCR beta V gene segment behaved as functional or pseudogenic. Across some 400 genotyped donors of the cohort, an average of roughly 250,000 unique TCR beta nucleotide sequences per donor were sequenced, and around 19% of those sequences were non-productive. High-throughput TCR immunosequencing, statistical association of individual TCRs with disease status, and machine learning were combined to predict cytomegalovirus infection status. To study patterns of TCR occurrence, a later analysis re-analyzed previously published TCR beta repertoires from several hundred donors and added high-resolution HLA genotyping. A later genetic analysis took genome-wide SNP genotypes for about three fifths of the roughly 700 donors and used that subset as a discovery cohort. An early release that covered some 630 HLA-typed donors contained approximately 300 gigabases of sequencing data and 85 million to 100 million unique TCR sequences. The study profiled the T cell repertoires of about 720 subjects by immunosequencing and related them to cytomegalovirus serostatus. Donor age, sex, ethnicity and CMV serostatus were compiled alongside the repertoire data. The genetic ancestry cluster associated with self-reported Caucasian donors included 65% to 90% of the roughly 360 genotyped donors. The number of donors typed differed by locus, with roughly 620-630 for A, B, C, DRB1 and DQB1, 522 for DQA1, approximately 570 for DPA1, and 450 to 480 for DPB1. Roughly 5 DR-DQ haplotypes were handled as single units for association and clustering, since linkage in the cohort was strong. Besides the first cohort of approximately 670 subjects, a separate validation cohort made up of 120 different subjects was used.

The method was the immunoSEQ multiplex PCR assay. For the multiplex PCR, a mixture combining 60 forward primers for TCR Vbeta segments and 13 reverse primers for TCR Jbeta segments was used. The CDR3 region of rearranged TCR beta genes was amplified from genomic DNA by a multiplex PCR assay. The amplified TCR beta libraries were sequenced on the Illumina HiSeq System as 87-base-pair reads. Processing in the source paper ran as follows. A later analysis counted 75 million to 100 million unique TCR beta chains across the 666 repertoires, and some 11 million of these chains were shared by at least two donors. A nearest-neighbor algorithm error-corrected the raw reads and collapsed the reads into unique sequences, merging closely related sequences to remove PCR and sequencing errors. Alignment of CDR3 sequences to IMGT reference sequences was used to assign V, D and J gene segments. For a sequence to be retained, a match of at least six nucleotides was required to both a V gene segment and a J gene segment. A rearrangement was called productive if the CDR3 had no stop codons and remained in frame with V and J, and every other rearrangement was called non-productive. Following IMGT convention, CDR3 was defined as the stretch from the second conserved V-encoded cysteine to the conserved J-encoded phenylalanine. The earlier analysis of some 580 of the donors excluded any sequence lacking an unambiguous match to a single V gene segment. An earlier analysis of some 610 of the donors called V segments functional above 56.7% productive rearrangements and segregating when the between-donor standard deviation exceeded 5%. A statistical classification framework was developed to diagnose cytomegalovirus status using the catalog of TCR beta chain sequences. In a later analysis, TCR nucleotide sequences were compared against IMGT/GENE-DB human TR gene sequences so that V and J genes could be assigned. Using the TCRdist pipeline, a later analysis assigned CDR3 sequences along with most-parsimonious VDJ recombination scenarios. In a later analysis, each TCR beta chain was defined by its CDR3 amino acid sequence together with its V-gene family, and reads lacking a unique V-gene family were excluded. A later analysis removed 550 to 650 highly shared, low-generation-probability nucleotide sequences to deal with suspected cross-contamination and a sequencing artifact. In a later analysis, a clonal expansion index was calculated for each public chain from normalized within-repertoire ranks of inferred template counts. In a later analysis, generation probabilities were computed using a VDJ recombination model fitted to out-of-frame rearrangements, and the results were checked against IGoR. Hypergeometric tests were used in a later analysis to score TCR-TCR, TCR-HLA and TCR-CMV co-occurrence, with a repertoire-size bias correction applied to the TCR pairs. A later analysis estimated false discovery rates by permuting HLA or CMV assignments 20 times. In a later analysis, co-occurring TCRs were grouped using DBSCAN, with TCRdist sequence similarity added in when clustering inside HLA-allele-positive subsets. Repertoires with fewer than 30,000 or more than 120,000 public chains, plus five repertoires with anomalous nucleotide sharing, were excluded from co-occurrence clustering. TCRdb obtained this table from immuneACCESS and retained in-frame rearrangements with V and J assigned. These tables miss some clones; where compared with another copy, unresolved V genes account for less than half of the shortfall, and the remainder is unexplained. V and J calls plus clone size are reproduced from that table; the DNA served to infer D and trimming. Per the sample table, the count is 75,000 to 95,000 clones. The ten top clones hold 1.3% to 1.5% of the sample.

Of note for this clone: What antigen it recognizes has not been identified.

What the study reported, not specific to this receptor: Most TCR sequences were seen in very few donors, while some public TCRs were found in many individuals. A later analysis reported that several top co-occurrence clusters appeared linked to parvovirus B19, influenza, CMV and Epstein-Barr virus. For the cohort, immune exposure information was limited to CMV serostatus. According to a later genetic analysis, donors in an Asian-associated ancestry cluster had fewer N-insertions in productive TCRs than the roughly 700-donor mean. In an earlier analysis of some 500 of the donors, most TCR beta V segments appeared in productive rearrangements about 90% or about 30% of the time, broadly matching IMGT annotations. The authors suggested that the approach could potentially be extended to other disease states and immunological phenotypes. A later genetic analysis associated a missense DCLRE1C variant with V-gene and J-gene trimming of TCR beta chains, and an independent cohort replicated the association. In vitro tests confirmed that a few of the cytomegalovirus-associated TCR beta chains recognize cytomegalovirus antigens. Because HLA typing was missing for some donors at each locus, association tests included only the typed subset. A further reported finding was that TCR beta sequences accurately predicted the HLA-A and HLA-B alleles for most subjects in the first cohort. At a false discovery rate of 0.05, a later analysis linked under 20,000 TCR beta sequences to specific HLA alleles. When HLA alleles, especially DR and DQ, strongly co-occurred, attributing TCR associations to individual alleles was difficult. The classifier was reported to diagnose cytomegalovirus status with high specificity and sensitivity in both the original and validation cohorts. Because counts were too low, around 17 rarely observed V segments, including chromosome 9 orphons, were left out of the earlier analysis of 587 of the donors. A cluster of highly shared sequence variants was judged likely to represent a technical artifact of the sequencing pipeline. In a later analysis, HLA-associated TCR beta chains were found to be more clonally expanded and to have lower generation probabilities than equally common non-associated chains. According to a later analysis, TCR association rates differed among HLA loci, with DRB1 alleles showing the most associated TCRs and HLA-C alleles showing the fewest. Some IMGT-functional V segments, including TRBV6-2 and TRBV6-3, could not be distinguished by the 87-base-pair reads and were therefore excluded. In this cohort, only TCR beta chains were sequenced, and detectable features were limited by the absence of alpha or paired-chain data. The presence/absence analyses assumed that sequencing depth was roughly uniform across donors, and that assumption may not be true. Correlated functional status among segregating V segments might reflect linkage disequilibrium, but an unknown experimental factor could not be ruled out. A later analysis found that most CMV-associated TCR beta chains appeared HLA-restricted, with HLA associations seemingly driven largely by CMV exposure. The study listed over 150 TCR beta chains as associated with cytomegalovirus.

In total, approximately 610 healthy bone marrow donors made up the cohort. At the time of sampling, all cohort members were nominally healthy, though unrecorded immune exposures were likely present. The donor tested CMV seronegative and was one of the 352 seronegative cohort members. A peripheral blood sample was collected from each donor, and TCR beta sequencing was performed on peripheral blood mononuclear cells. The Qiagen DNeasy Blood Extraction Kit was used to extract genomic DNA from the blood cell samples. The CDR3 starts with the cysteine, ends with the phenylalanine, and has 14 residues. The kept DNA is CDR3 alone, 42 bases in frame from the first base. V ends up 6 bases short and J 5 bases short, with an unmatched junction base count of 6. From the germline V gene, CDR1 is MNHEY and CDR2 is SVGAGI.

This sequence was found in an older woman in good health and CMV-seronegative. The chain employs TRBV6-5 and TRBJ2-2, with TRBD1 matching 7 junction bases. What was sequenced was PBMCs. CDR3 reads: CASRQGSGTGELFF. The sequenced DNA is TGTGCCAGCAGACAGGGGAGTGGGACCGGGGAGCTGTTTTTT.